Below, 30 T cell receptor beta chains from the same sample are listed, as sequenced in a study of cytomegalovirus exposure and HLA in healthy donors. The PCR used 60 Vbeta and 13 Jbeta primers. Sequenced by immunoSEQ multiplex PCR; TCRdb stores in-frame clones only, minus some. The data contain about 200,000 clones, 75% to 90% of them singletons. Sequencing was carried out using PBMCs. Receptor source: a woman younger than 45 in good health and CMV-seronegative.

This sequence joins TRBV6-1 and TRBJ1-1; 7 nucleotides agree with TRBD1. Germline CDR1 reads MNHNS; CDR2 reads SASEGT. The CDR3 is 14 amino acids. Germline trimming cut 6 bases from V and 3 bases from J; bases unmatched to any gene: 7. The CDR3 sequence: CASRKTGRDTEAFF. CDR3 DNA sequence: TGTGCCAGCAGAAAGACAGGGAGAGACACTGAAGCTTTCTTT.

This rearrangement joins TRBV28 to TRBJ1-2, with 9 bases identical to TRBD1. Unmatched junction bases numbered 5, after V lost 8 bases and J lost 7 bases. Germline V CDR1 and CDR2: MDHEN, SYDVKM. This CDR3 region has 12 residues. CDR3 region: CASGTGWVGYTF. CDR3 bases: TGTGCCAGCGGGACAGGGTGGGTTGGCTACACCTTC.

The chain joins TRBV7-8 to TRBJ2-5, with D possibly TRBD2 on 6 matching bases. Germline V gene lookup returns CDR1 SGHVS and CDR2 FQNEAQ. The ends were cut back, 4 bases at V and 5 bases at J, with 11 bases in the middle. The CDR3 is made up of 13 amino acids. The DNA for the CDR3 is TGTGCCAGCAGCTCGGGACGGGGGGAGACCCAGTACTTC. Translating gives CASSSGRGETQYF.

This clone was seen once. This CDR3 reads CATSPGTSGRNEQFF. CDR3 coding DNA: TGTGCCACCAGCCCCGGGACTAGCGGGAGGAATGAGCAGTTCTTC. The chain is built from TRBV15 and TRBJ2-1; TRBD2 agrees at 15 bases. With V trimmed by 5 bases and J by 7 bases, 3 bases remained unmatched. From germline, CDR1 is LNHNV and CDR2 YYDKDF (reference sequence). CDR3 length: 15 residues.

V and J are TRBV5-1 and TRBJ1-1; weak D call: TRBD1 (5 bases). Germline values: CDR1 SGHRS, CDR2 YFSETQ. Trimming left V 1 base short and J 8 bases short, with 9 bases between. This CDR3 has 12 residues. CDR3 nucleotides: TGCGCCAGCAGCTTGTTAAGGGGAGAAGCTTTCTTT. It specifies CASSLLRGEAFF.

V and J are TRBV5-1 and TRBJ2-1; weak D call: TRBD1 (6 bases). Per germline, CDR1 SGHRS and CDR2 YFSETQ. With 0 bases removed from V and 10 bases from J, the gap between germline ends came to 17 bases. This CDR3 is 15 amino acids long. Written as DNA, the CDR3 is TGCGCCAGCAGCTTGGTAGGGATACTACAGGGAGAGCAGTTCTTC. As protein: CASSLVGILQGEQFF.

The gene calls are TRBV7-9 and TRBJ1-2; no reliable D call. V lost 8 bases, J lost 4 bases, and 14 bases lay in between. The CDR3 contains 13 residues. Germline-derived CDR1 and CDR2 are SEHNR and FQNEAQ (reference sequence). CDR3 in DNA: TGTGCCAGCCGTGGTCCCCTCGGCTATGGCTACACCTTC. Its protein is CASRGPLGYGYTF.

This clone came up once. The chain uses TRBV6-4 and TRBJ2-1; D may be TRBD1 (8 bases). This CDR3 comprises 16 residues. V was pared by 4 bases and J by 0 bases, with 13 bases between. Germline V gene lookup returns CDR1 MRHNA and CDR2 SNTAGT. CDR3 loop: CASSAGGGSSYNEQFF. The CDR3 DNA follows: TGTGCCAGCAGTGCAGGGGGCGGGAGCTCCTACAATGAGCAGTTCTTC.

A note on this clone: Other DNA sequences in this specimen translate into the identical CDR3. The V gene is TRBV2, the J gene TRBJ2-3; 7 bases are shared with TRBD1. The ends lost 5 bases at V and 3 bases at J; junction bases unmatched: 2. This CDR3 region has 13 residues. Per germline, CDR1 SNHLY and CDR2 FYNNEI. CDR3 sequence reads: CASSPQGTDTQYF. As DNA, the CDR3 is TGTGCCAGCAGTCCACAGGGGACAGATACGCAGTATTTT.

The rearrangement joins TRBV15 to TRBJ2-2; 11 bases match TRBD1. This CDR3 has 15 residues. Per germline, CDR1 LNHNV and CDR2 YYDKDF (reference sequence). Trimming cost V 5 bases and J 6 bases; bases outside gene matches: 5. CDR3 sequence reads: CATSLRTGGSGELFF. As DNA, the CDR3 is TGTGCCACCAGCTTACGGACAGGGGGCTCCGGGGAGCTGTTTTTT.

V is TRBV28 and J is TRBJ1-2, with D perhaps TRBD1 (5 bases). Germline lookup yields CDR1 MDHEN and CDR2 SYDVKM. The CDR3 covers 11 residues. V gave up 8 bases and J gave up 11 bases, with 15 bases separating them. The CDR3 DNA is TGTGCCAGCGGCAATGATAAGGGGTACACCTTC. Translated, it gives CASGNDKGYTF.

The chain employs TRBV7-9 and TRBJ2-1; TRBD2 matches 8 bases. Germline CDR1 reads SEHNR; CDR2 reads FQNEAQ (reference sequence). This CDR3 is built from 15 residues. V was clipped by 4 bases and J by 1 base; unmatched bases: 3. The CDR3 DNA reads as TGTGCCAGCAGCTCTAGCGGGTTTTCCTACAATGAGCAGTTCTTC. Encoded protein: CASSSSGFSYNEQFF. Full variable domain (missing parts from reference TRBV7-9 and TRBJ2-1): DTGVSQNPRHKITKRGQNVTFRCDPISEHNRLYWYRQTLGQGPEFLTYFQNEAQLEKSRLLSDRFSAERPKGSFSTLEIQRTEQGDSAMYLCASSSSGFSYNEQFFGPGTRLTVL.

CDR3 coding DNA: TGTGCCAGCAGTTTCAGCGGGAGTCGAAATGAGCAGTTCTTC. This translates into CASSFSGSRNEQFF. The genes are TRBV28 and TRBJ2-1; 8 nucleotides align to TRBD2. This CDR3 has 14 residues. J lost 7 bases, V lost 3 bases, and 5 bases had no gene match. The V gene's germline CDR1 is MDHEN and CDR2 SYDVKM.

The J gene is TRBJ2-3, the V gene TRBV13; D is perhaps TRBD2 (6 bases). Germline values: CDR1 PRHDT, CDR2 FYEKMQ (reference sequence). The V and J ends lost 6 bases and 6 bases respectively, with 16 bases between them. The CDR3 contains 14 residues. The CDR3, as DNA: TGTGCCAGCAGGGACCCCACCCGGGGGGATACGCAGTATTTT. Translated: CASRDPTRGDTQYF. Full variable domain (remainder filled in from reference TRBV13 and TRBJ2-3): AAGVIQSPRHLIKEKRETATLKCYPIPRHDTVYWYQQGPGQDPQFLISFYEKMQSDKGSIPDRFSAQQFSDYHSELNMSSLELGDSALYFCASRDPTRGDTQYFGPGTRLTVL.

This sequence joins TRBV5-4 and TRBJ2-2; possibly TRBD2 for D (6 bases). Trimming left V 0 bases short and J 1 base short, with 13 bases between. The germline V gene encodes CDR1 SGHNT and CDR2 YYREEE (reference sequence). This CDR3 region has 17 residues. This CDR3 reads CASSLGFAGMNTGELFF. The CDR3 region has the DNA TGTGCCAGCAGCTTGGGTTTCGCGGGGATGAACACCGGGGAGCTGTTTTTT.

The rearrangement uses TRBV2 and TRBJ2-3, with 8 bases lining up with TRBD1. Germline CDR1 reads SNHLY; CDR2 reads FYNNEI. CDR3 length equals 15 residues. Unmatched junction bases numbered 8, after V lost 7 bases and J lost 2 bases. In nucleotides, the CDR3 is TGTGCCAGCACTCGAGACAGGGGCAACACAGATACGCAGTATTTT. Its translation: CASTRDRGNTDTQYF.

This chain links TRBV5-6 with TRBJ1-2, with D maybe TRBD1 (5 bases). Trimming took 0 bases from V and 6 from J, leaving 9 bases between them. Germline CDR1 and CDR2: SGHDT and YYEEEE. The CDR3 is made up of 13 amino acids. CDR3 bases: TGTGCCAGCAGCTTGGTGGACACCCATGGCTACACCTTC. Translation: CASSLVDTHGYTF.

The chain is built from TRBV29-1 and TRBJ2-7; the D gene is possibly TRBD2 (6 bases). This CDR3 spans 12 amino acids. With 7 bases removed from V and 4 bases from J, the gap between germline ends came to 14 bases. CDR1 and CDR2 (germline): SQVTM, ANQGSEA. CDR3 loop: CSGGDGLYEQYF. The DNA of the CDR3 is TGCAGCGGGGGGGACGGACTATACGAGCAGTACTTC.

The rearrangement links TRBV11-2 to TRBJ2-1; D is possibly TRBD1 (5 bases). Trimming stripped 1 base from V and 4 bases from J, with 14 bases between. The V gene's germline CDR1 is SGHAT and CDR2 FQNNGV. This CDR3 comprises 16 residues. The CDR3 loop is CASSLVGQGSYNEQFF. The CDR3 bases are TGTGCCAGCAGCTTAGTAGGGCAGGGAAGTTACAATGAGCAGTTCTTC.

V is TRBV6-5 and J is TRBJ2-7, with D perhaps TRBD1 (6 bases). The CDR3 contains 14 residues. Trimming stripped 0 bases from V and 7 bases from J, with 13 bases between. CDR1 and CDR2 from the germline V gene are MNHEY and SVGAGI. The CDR3 nucleotides are TGTGCCAGCAGTTACTCATCAGGGGCTGGTGAGCAGTACTTC. Translated, it gives CASSYSSGAGEQYF.

DNA of the CDR3: TGTGCCAGCAGCGCCAGAGGAGCTAGTTCCTACAATGAGCAGTTCTTC. It codes for CASSARGASSYNEQFF. The chain has TRBV9 and TRBJ2-1, with unresolved D. The germline V and J ends were trimmed by 3 bases and 1 base, with 14 bases remaining between them. There are 16 residues in the CDR3. Germline assignment: CDR1 SGDLS and CDR2 YYNGEE.

The chain is built from TRBV2 and TRBJ1-5; 7 nucleotides line up with TRBD1. Trimming took 3 bases from V and 7 from J; bases not matched to a gene: 6. Germline CDR1 SNHLY, CDR2 FYNNEI. The CDR3 totals 14 residues. The CDR3 is CASSEWQGVQPQHF. The CDR3 nucleotides are TGTGCCAGCAGTGAGTGGCAGGGGGTGCAGCCCCAGCATTTT.

The rearrangement links TRBV29-1 to TRBJ2-3; 8 bases map to TRBD2. The CDR3 sequence is 15 residues long. V lost 5 bases to trimming and J lost 3 bases; unmatched junction nucleotides: 10. Germline CDR1 SQVTM, CDR2 ANQGSEA. CDR3 protein: CSVLYGGVDTDTQYF. The CDR3 region has the DNA TGCAGCGTTTTATACGGGGGGGTTGATACAGATACGCAGTATTTT.

The rearrangement links TRBV6-5 to TRBJ1-1, with D possibly being TRBD1 (5 bases). Germline V gene sequence: CDR1 MNHEY, CDR2 SVGAGI. This CDR3 spans 13 amino acids. V was pared by 3 bases and J by 1 base, with 6 bases between. The CDR3 here is CASSYQGNTEAFF. The CDR3 coding sequence is TGTGCCAGCAGTTATCAGGGGAACACTGAAGCTTTCTTT.

The chain links TRBV27 to TRBJ2-5; D gene ambiguous. The germline gives CDR1 MNHEY, CDR2 SMNVEV (reference sequence). The CDR3 contains 15 residues. V dropped 5 bases and J dropped 1 base, with 14 bases sitting between them. The CDR3 region has the DNA TGTGCCAGCAGTACGGAGCGCGCAACCCAAGAGACCCAGTACTTC. It encodes CASSTERATQETQYF.

This clone was seen more than once but under ten times. The chain recombines TRBV28 with TRBJ2-2, with 7 bases aligning to TRBD1. The germline gives CDR1 MDHEN, CDR2 SYDVKM. This CDR3 has 15 amino acids. Trimming at V came to 6 bases and at J to 4 bases, leaving 8 bases not matched to a gene. The CDR3 bases are TGTGCCAGCAGCGATAGTAGGGGGCGCACCGGGGAGCTGTTTTTT. Translated: CASSDSRGRTGELFF. The full variable domain, rest sourced from reference TRBV28 and TRBJ2-2, is DVKVTQSSRYLVKRTGEKVFLECVQDMDHENMFWYRQDPGLGLRLIYFSYDVKMKEKGDIPEGYSVSREKKERFSLILESASTNQTSMYLCASSDSRGRTGELFFGEGSRLTVL.

J is TRBJ2-3 and V is TRBV9; D not certain. V lost 2 bases and J 3 bases, leaving 4 bases between the germline ends. The CDR3 loop spans 12 amino acids. Germline loops: CDR1 SGDLS, CDR2 YYNGEE. In DNA form, the CDR3 reads TGTGCCAGCAGCGTCAATACAGATACGCAGTATTTT. Its translation is CASSVNTDTQYF.

This chain joins TRBV14 and TRBJ2-1; D is undetermined. The CDR3 covers 13 residues. The germline gives CDR1 SGHDN, CDR2 FVKESK. Between the trimmed V and J ends, which lost 4 bases and 0 bases, there was a span of 4 bases. CDR3 sequence: CASSRSSYNEQFF. The CDR3, as DNA: TGTGCCAGCAGCCGGAGCTCCTACAATGAGCAGTTCTTC.

The V gene is TRBV27, the J gene TRBJ2-5, with 11 bases that match TRBD2. The CDR3 extends over 16 amino acids. The junction had 4 bases not matched to a gene; V was cut back by 3 bases and J by 1 base. Looked up from germline, CDR1 is MNHEY and CDR2 is SMNVEV (reference sequence). CDR3 coding DNA: TGTGCCAGCAGTTTGGGACTAGCGGCAACCCAAGAGACCCAGTACTTC. Residues: CASSLGLAATQETQYF.

The chain has TRBV6-6 and TRBJ2-7; maybe TRBD1 (6 bases). The CDR3 is made up of 14 amino acids. Germline V gene sequence: CDR1 MNHNY, CDR2 SVGAGI (reference sequence). Between the trimmed V and J ends, which lost 6 bases and 2 bases, there was a span of 14 bases. The CDR3 spells CASRPPRDTYEQYF. The CDR3 region has the DNA TGTGCCAGCAGGCCACCCCGGGACACCTACGAGCAGTACTTC.